This T cell receptor (beta chain) was found in a study of blood T cell repertoires in COVID-19. A single count supports this clone. Symptom resolution, clearance, or two negative PCRs marked the recovered donors of Cohort 3. Sequenced by immunoSEQ multiplex PCR; TCRdb stores in-frame clones only, minus some. The sample records around 230,000 clones, about 80% being singletons. V was trimmed by 5 bases and J by 5 bases, leaving 10 bases between them. Germline CDR1 reads KGHSY; CDR2 reads FQNENV. The length of the CDR3 is 14 residues. J is TRBJ1-6 and V is TRBV16; D remains ambiguous. The sequencing sample was made of PBMCs or T cells enriched from blood (not recorded which). The source of this sequence is a man aged 35 to 55 who had recovered from COVID-19. CDR3 in amino acids: CASSTKANNSPLHF. For the CDR3, the DNA is TGTGCCAGCAGCACTAAGGCCAATAATTCACCCCTCCACTTT.